This T cell receptor (beta chain) was documented in a study of cytomegalovirus exposure and HLA in healthy donors. Findings and caveats of the study: Among the CMV-associated chains, three were confirmed in vitro as specific for CMV antigens. Cytomegalovirus-associated TCR beta chains were listed, numbering 150 to 200.

Of note for this clone: Its specificity is not known.

The method was immunoSEQ multiplex PCR; TCRdb's version includes in-frame clones alone and lacks a portion of them. The data show about 98,000 clones, about 95% seen once. Trimming cost V 3 bases and J 1 base, with 12 bases left between them. The CDR3 runs to 16 residues. The germline V gene has CDR1 KGHSH and CDR2 LQKENI. Source material: PBMCs. This receptor was taken from a woman aged 18 to 35 in good health and CMV-seronegative. The chain uses TRBV18 and TRBJ2-2; TRBD1 is a possible D gene (6 bases). In nucleotides, the CDR3 is TGTGCCAGCTCACCGTTCGCAGGGGAGAACACCGGGGAGCTGTTTTTT. The encoded protein is CASSPFAGENTGELFF. Full variable domain (remainder filled in from reference TRBV18 and TRBJ2-2): NAGVMQNPRHLVRRRGQEARLRCSPMKGHSHVYWYRQLPEEGLKFMVYLQKENIIDESGMPKERFSAEFPKEGPSILRIQQVVRGDSAAYFCASSPFAGENTGELFFGEGSRLTVL.